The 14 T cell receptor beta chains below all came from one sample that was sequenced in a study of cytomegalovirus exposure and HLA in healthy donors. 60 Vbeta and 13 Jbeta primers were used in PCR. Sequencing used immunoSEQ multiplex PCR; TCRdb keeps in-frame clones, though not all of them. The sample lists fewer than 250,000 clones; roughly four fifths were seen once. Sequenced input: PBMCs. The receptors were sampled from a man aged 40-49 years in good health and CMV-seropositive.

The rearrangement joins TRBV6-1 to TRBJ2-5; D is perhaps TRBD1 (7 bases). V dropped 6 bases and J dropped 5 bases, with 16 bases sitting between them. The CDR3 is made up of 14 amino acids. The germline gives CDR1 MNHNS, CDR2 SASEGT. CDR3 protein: CASSIGGGGETQYF. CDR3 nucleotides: TGTGCCAGCAGCATCGGAGGGGGCGGTGAGACCCAGTACTTC.

DNA for the CDR3: TGTGCCAGTAGCCCACCCGGCCAGGGCAGGCAGTACTTC. The encoded protein is CASSPPGQGRQYF. This sequence joins TRBV19 and TRBJ2-7; perhaps TRBD1 as D (5 bases). This CDR3 has 13 residues. V was shortened by 6 bases and J by 9 bases, with 18 bases between the two germline ends. Germline CDR1 reads LNHDA; CDR2 reads SQIVND (reference sequence).

CDR3 in DNA: TGCGCCAGCAGCCCTCGACAGGGCTTGTACGAGCAGTACTTC. This encodes CASSPRQGLYEQYF. The rearrangement links TRBV5-1 to TRBJ2-7; 7 bases are a match to TRBD1. The CDR3 sequence is 14 residues long. In germline, CDR1 is SGHRS, CDR2 YFSETQ. Unmatched junction bases numbered 8, after V lost 4 bases and J lost 4 bases.

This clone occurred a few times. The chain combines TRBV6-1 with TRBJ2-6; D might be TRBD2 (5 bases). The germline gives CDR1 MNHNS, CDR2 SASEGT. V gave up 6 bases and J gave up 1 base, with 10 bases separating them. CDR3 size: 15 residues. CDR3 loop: CASSRDGSGANVLTF. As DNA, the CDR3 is TGTGCCAGCAGCCGGGATGGGTCTGGGGCCAACGTCCTGACTTTC.

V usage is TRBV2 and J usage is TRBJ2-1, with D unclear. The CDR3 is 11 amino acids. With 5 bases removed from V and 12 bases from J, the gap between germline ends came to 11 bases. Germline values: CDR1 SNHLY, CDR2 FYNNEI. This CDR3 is CASSLTLGQFF. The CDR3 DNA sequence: TGTGCCAGCAGTTTGACTCTTGGGCAGTTCTTC.

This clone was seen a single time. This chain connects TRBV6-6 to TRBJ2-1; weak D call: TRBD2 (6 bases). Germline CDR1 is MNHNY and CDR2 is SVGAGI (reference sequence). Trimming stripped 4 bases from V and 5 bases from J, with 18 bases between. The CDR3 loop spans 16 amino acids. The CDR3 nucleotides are TGTGCCAGCAGTTTACCCCTGGGGGGAGGCAACAATGAGCAGTTCTTC. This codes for CASSLPLGGGNNEQFF.

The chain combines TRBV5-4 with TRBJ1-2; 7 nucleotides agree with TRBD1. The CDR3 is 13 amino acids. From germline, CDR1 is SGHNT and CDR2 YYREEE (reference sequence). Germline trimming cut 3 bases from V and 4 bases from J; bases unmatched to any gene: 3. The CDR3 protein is CASSSGGGYGYTF. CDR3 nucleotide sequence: TGTGCCAGCAGCTCAGGGGGAGGCTATGGCTACACCTTC.

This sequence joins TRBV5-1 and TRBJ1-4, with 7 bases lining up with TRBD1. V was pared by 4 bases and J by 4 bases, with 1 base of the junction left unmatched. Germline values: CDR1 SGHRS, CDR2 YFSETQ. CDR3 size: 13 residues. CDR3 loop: CASSAGGNEKLFF. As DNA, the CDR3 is TGCGCCAGCAGCGCAGGGGGTAATGAAAAACTGTTTTTT.

In nucleotides, the CDR3 is TGTGCCACCAGCAGAGATAGCATGTACGAGCAGTACTTC. Amino acids: CATSRDSMYEQYF. The chain has TRBV15 and TRBJ2-7; D call uncertain. Germline V CDR1 and CDR2: LNHNV, YYDKDF (reference sequence). V lost 0 bases, J lost 4 bases, and 7 bases lay in between. The CDR3 extends over 13 amino acids.

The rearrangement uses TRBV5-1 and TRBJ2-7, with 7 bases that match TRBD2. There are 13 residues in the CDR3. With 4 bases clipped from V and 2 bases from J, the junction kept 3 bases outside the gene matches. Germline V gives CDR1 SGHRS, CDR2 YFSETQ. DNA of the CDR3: TGCGCCAGCAGCCCCCGGGGGGCCTACGAGCAGTACTTC. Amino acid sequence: CASSPRGAYEQYF.

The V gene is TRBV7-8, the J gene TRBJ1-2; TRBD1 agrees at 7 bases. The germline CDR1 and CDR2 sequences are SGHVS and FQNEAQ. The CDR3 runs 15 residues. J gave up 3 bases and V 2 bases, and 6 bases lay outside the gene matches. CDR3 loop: CASSLPGTVDYGYTF. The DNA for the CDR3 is TGTGCCAGCAGCTTACCCGGGACAGTCGACTATGGCTACACCTTC.

CDR3 in amino acids: CASSSPGTSSYKGLNEQFF. The CDR3 coding sequence is TGCGCCAGCAGCTCCCCCGGGACTAGCTCCTATAAGGGGCTCAATGAGCAGTTCTTC. J is TRBJ2-1 and V is TRBV5-1; 9 bases are shared with TRBD2. The germline CDR1 and CDR2 sequences are SGHRS and YFSETQ. The CDR3 runs 19 residues. V shed 3 bases and J 6 bases; nucleotides not matched to a gene: 19.

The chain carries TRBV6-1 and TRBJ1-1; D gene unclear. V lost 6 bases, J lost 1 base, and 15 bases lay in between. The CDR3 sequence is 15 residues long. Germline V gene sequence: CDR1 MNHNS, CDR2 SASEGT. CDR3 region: CASSQVSEGNTEAFF. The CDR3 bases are TGTGCCAGCAGCCAGGTGTCGGAAGGGAACACTGAAGCTTTCTTT.

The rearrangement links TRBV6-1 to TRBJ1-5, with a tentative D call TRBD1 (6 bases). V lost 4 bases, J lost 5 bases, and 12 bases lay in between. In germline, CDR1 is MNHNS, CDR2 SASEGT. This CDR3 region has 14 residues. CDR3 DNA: TGTGCCAGCAGTGCCTTACAGGGTCATCAGCCCCAGCATTTT. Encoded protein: CASSALQGHQPQHF.